This T cell receptor beta chain was recorded in a study of PD-L1 blockade in urothelial cancer. Documented time point: peripheral blood 6 weeks after treatment start. The assay was immunoSEQ multiplex PCR, and TCRdb's table has in-frame clones only and misses some. The sample yields 24,000 or so clones, more than 70% seen once. Germline values: CDR1 SGHDT, CDR2 YYEEEE. V was cut by 4 bases and J by 6 bases, with 15 bases left in between. The CDR3 is 14 amino acids. The TCR was taken from a man between 70 and 80 years old with urothelial cancer. The chain is built from TRBV5-6 and TRBJ2-3; maybe TRBD1 (5 bases). The sequencing used PBMCs, collected around atezolizumab (anti-PD-L1) treatment. The DNA of the CDR3 is TGTGCCAGCAGCCCTGGGGCAGGGCATGATACGCAGTATTTT. It codes for CASSPGAGHDTQYF. Full variable domain (missing parts from reference TRBV5-6 and TRBJ2-3): DAGVTQSPTHLIKTRGQQVTLRCSPKSGHDTVSWYQQALGQGPQFIFQYYEEEERQRGNFPDRFSGHQFPNYSSELNVNALLLGDSALYLCASSPGAGHDTQYFGPGTRLTVL.